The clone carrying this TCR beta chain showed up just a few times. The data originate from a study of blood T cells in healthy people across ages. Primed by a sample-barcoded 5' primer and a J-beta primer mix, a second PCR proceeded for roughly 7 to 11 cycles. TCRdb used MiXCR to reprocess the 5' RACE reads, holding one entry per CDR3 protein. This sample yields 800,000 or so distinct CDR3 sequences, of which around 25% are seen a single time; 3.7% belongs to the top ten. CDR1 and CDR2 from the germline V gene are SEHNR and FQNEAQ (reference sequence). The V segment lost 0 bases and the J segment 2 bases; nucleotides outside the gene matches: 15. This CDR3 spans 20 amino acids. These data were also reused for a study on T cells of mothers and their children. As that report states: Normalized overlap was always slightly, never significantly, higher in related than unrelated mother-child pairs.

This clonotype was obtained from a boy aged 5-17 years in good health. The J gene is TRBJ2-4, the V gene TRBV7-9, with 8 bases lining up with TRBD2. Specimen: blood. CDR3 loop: CASSLALSSGLALTKNIQYF. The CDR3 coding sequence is TGTGCCAGCAGCTTAGCGCTTTCTAGCGGGTTGGCATTAACCAAAAACATTCAGTACTTC.